The TCR beta chain under discussion was sequenced for a study of blood T cell repertoires in COVID-19 (dated by TCRdb to 2018 to 2020). Describing the broader study: For ImmuneRACE Cohort 3, a participant was defined as recovered based on two consecutive negative NP/OP PCR tests, clearance by a healthcare professional, or resolution of symptoms. Where available, HLA class I and class II types were taken from metadata supplied by the sample provider and were not determined by assay-based typing. Samples came from the ongoing ImmuneRACE study (first 160 participants) plus 1,254 subjects from 6 global collaborators. A freely available public database, intended as a resource for researchers studying the immune response to SARS-CoV-2, is where the repertoires were released. Samples from collaborators originated in the United States, Italy and Spain and spanned both the acute and convalescent phases of COVID-19. Subjects who had been exposed to COVID-19, were actively infected with it, or had recovered from it provided the deeply sampled blood TCRbeta repertoires that made up the dataset. Nearly every sample came with metadata listing a de-identified subject ID, COVID-19 status, age in years and sex. The material from the prospective study consisted of cDNA or gDNA derived from T cells, B-cell-depleted T cells, or PBMCs.

With regard to this clone: Its antigen specificity is not known. No base quality values were provided; no much bigger clone lies one nucleotide off.

The immunoSEQ Assay, a bias-controlled multiplex PCR, was used to amplify TCRbeta CDR3 regions from genomic DNA. The paper's data handling went like this. Nucleated cell counts per sample were estimated from amplification of reference gene primers within the assay. To quantify the absolute abundance of each unique TCRbeta CDR3 rearrangement, sequence reads were collapsed and filtered. For each sample, productive Simpson clonality was calculated as the square root of Simpson's diversity index over productive rearrangements. TCRdb obtained this table from immuneACCESS and retained in-frame rearrangements with V and J assigned. These tables miss some clones; where compared with another copy, unresolved V genes account for less than half of the shortfall, and the remainder is unexplained. V and J calls and clone size come straight from that table; D and trimming were deduced from the DNA. Here the sample has about 170,000 clones; around 80% occur a single time. The ten most abundant clones make up 15% to 20% of the sample.

In the prospective study, participants were roughly 18 to 100 years old, resided in fewer than 25 geographic areas of the United States, and were enrolled through a virtual design. In the prospective study, participants were assigned to cohorts based on the clinical history participants reported in a screening survey and a study questionnaire. Each participant in the prospective study had whole blood, serum and a nasopharyngeal or oropharyngeal swab collected by mobile phlebotomists. Additional blood draws and questionnaires over an approximately two-month period could optionally be provided by prospective study participants. Before DNA extraction, blood samples from the prospective study were shipped at room temperature or frozen. CDR1 MDHEN and CDR2 SYDVKM were looked up in the germline V gene. V is pared back by 6 bases and J by 5 bases, with 14 bases lying between the germline termini. The CDR3, from cysteine to phenylalanine, totals 14 residues. Just CDR3 DNA is preserved here, 42 bases in frame from base 1.

Study-level results and caveats: How much clinical and demographic metadata was included differed by source and by participant, and the metadata was provided uncurated.

The chain joins TRBV28 to TRBJ1-5; TRBD1 is perhaps the D gene, given 5 matching bases. This sequence originates from an older woman in a cohort exposed to, infected with or recovered from COVID-19 (not recorded which). Sequencing was carried out using PBMCs or T cells enriched from blood (not recorded which). The nucleotide sequence reads as follows: TGTGCCAGCAGCACAGCCGGGGGAGATCAGCCCCAGCATTTT. This gives the protein CASSTAGGDQPQHF.